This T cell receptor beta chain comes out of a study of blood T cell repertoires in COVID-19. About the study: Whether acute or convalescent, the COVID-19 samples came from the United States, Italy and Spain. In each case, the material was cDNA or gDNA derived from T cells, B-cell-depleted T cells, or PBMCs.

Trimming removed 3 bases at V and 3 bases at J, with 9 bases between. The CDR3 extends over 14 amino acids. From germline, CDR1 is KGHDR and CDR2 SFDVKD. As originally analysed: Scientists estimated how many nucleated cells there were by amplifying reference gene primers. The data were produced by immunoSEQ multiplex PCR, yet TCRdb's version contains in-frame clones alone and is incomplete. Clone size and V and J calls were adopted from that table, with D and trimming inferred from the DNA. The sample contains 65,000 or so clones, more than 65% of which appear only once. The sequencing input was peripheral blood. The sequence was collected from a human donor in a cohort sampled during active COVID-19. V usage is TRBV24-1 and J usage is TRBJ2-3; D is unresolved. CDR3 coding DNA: TGTGCCACCAGTGATCCGTTCGTGACAGATACGCAGTATTTT. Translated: CATSDPFVTDTQYF.